The 15 T cell receptor beta chains below come from one sample, sequenced in a study of blood T cells in healthy people across ages. Primed by a sample-barcoded 5' primer and a J-beta primer mix, a second PCR proceeded for 7 to 11 cycles. TCRdb reanalysed the 5' RACE reads using MiXCR and keeps one entry per CDR3 protein. The sample consists of some 1.6 million distinct CDR3 sequences, 30% to 40% of them appearing once. Sequences were obtained from blood. Receptors were obtained from a woman in her thirties in good health.

This clonotype was detected a few times. This chain joins TRBV12-5 and TRBJ1-5; D remains unclear. The CDR3 contains 13 residues. V lost 2 bases and J lost 9, with 11 bases in between. Germline CDR1 reads LGHNT; CDR2 reads FRNRAP. CDR3 in DNA: TGTGCTAGTGGTTTGACCCCTCGTGGGCCCCAGCATTTT. This translates into CASGLTPRGPQHF.

This sequence joins TRBV2 and TRBJ2-5, with 8 nucleotides matching TRBD2. V was clipped by 11 bases and J by 3 bases; unmatched bases: 8. This CDR3 is built from 13 residues. CDR1 and CDR2 from the germline V gene are SNHLY and FYNNEI. CDR3 bases: TGTGCCTCATCCTGGGGACTAGAAGAGACCCAGTACTTC. Encoded protein: CASSWGLEETQYF.

V and J are TRBV4-1 and TRBJ1-5; D is unresolved. The CDR3 consists of 15 residues. The V end was cut by 2 bases, the J end by 5 bases, with 13 bases between. Germline values: CDR1 MGHRA, CDR2 YSYEKL. CDR3 nucleotides: TGCGCCAGCAGCCAAAGTGGAGGACCCGATCAGCCCCAGCATTTT. Its protein is CASSQSGGPDQPQHF.

This chain joins TRBV7-9 and TRBJ2-1; D not resolved. V was trimmed by 6 bases and J by 3 bases, leaving 21 bases between them. Germline CDR1 SEHNR, CDR2 FQNEAQ (reference sequence). The CDR3 is made up of 17 amino acids. The CDR3 sequence is CASSQGPSWSVYNEQFF. The CDR3, as DNA: TGTGCCAGCAGTCAAGGCCCCAGCTGGAGCGTCTACAATGAGCAGTTCTTC.

This clonotype was observed a few times. This rearrangement joins TRBV28 to TRBJ2-6; no firm D call. Germline values: CDR1 MDHEN, CDR2 SYDVKM. This CDR3 contains 16 residues. Trimming took 3 bases from V and 0 from J, leaving 9 bases between them. CDR3 DNA sequence: TGTGCCAGCAGTTTCGTCCCGAACTCTGGGGCCAACGTCCTGACTTTC. The encoded protein is CASSFVPNSGANVLTF.

Remarks on this clonotype: An end of the junction does not agree with germline; a read error may underlie this. V gene TRBV27 combines with J gene TRBJ2-1, with 7 bases matching TRBD2. The CDR3 contains 15 residues. The germline gives CDR1 MNHEY, CDR2 SMNVEV (reference sequence). The DNA of the CDR3 is TGTGCCAGCAGTTTTGACCGGGGGGATACCAATGGGCAGTTCTTC. Translated, it gives CASSFDRGDTNGQFF.

This clonotype has more than one count but fewer than ten. The chain employs TRBV20-1 and TRBJ2-5, with D possibly matching TRBD1 (6 bases). There are 14 residues in the CDR3. V was shortened by 1 base and J by 2 bases, with 11 bases between the two germline ends. The V gene's germline CDR1 is DFQATT and CDR2 SNEGSKA (reference sequence). DNA for the CDR3: TGCAGTGCTAGAGTAGAACAGGGTCAAGAGACCCAGTACTTC. Protein sequence: CSARVEQGQETQYF.

This clonotype was detected many times. The V gene is TRBV20-1, the J gene TRBJ2-1; a weak D match, TRBD2 (5 bases). CDR1 DFQATT and CDR2 SNEGSKA come from the germline V gene (reference sequence). Trimming took 5 bases from V and 15 from J, leaving 14 bases between them. The CDR3 is 10 residues long. This CDR3 reads CSAELELLFF. The CDR3 DNA reads as TGCAGTGCTGAACTAGAATTGCTGTTCTTC.

The genes are TRBV2 and TRBJ2-1; TRBD2 matches at 7 bases. Germline CDR1 is SNHLY and CDR2 is FYNNEI. CDR3 size: 14 residues. J lost 6 bases, V lost 5 bases, and 7 bases had no gene match. CDR3 in DNA: TGTGCCAGCAGTCTCGACCCTAGCGGCAATGAGCAGTTCTTC. Translation: CASSLDPSGNEQFF.

The chain uses TRBV30 and TRBJ1-3, with D hard to call. Germline lookup yields CDR1 GTSNPN and CDR2 SVGIG (reference sequence). The V and J ends lost 5 bases and 7 bases respectively, with 18 bases between them. This CDR3 contains 14 residues. As DNA, the CDR3 is TGTGCCTGGCGGACCGAGCTGTTTTCGAACACCATATATTTT. Translating it yields CAWRTELFSNTIYF.

This clonotype was counted a few times. The chain has TRBV6-1 and TRBJ1-2; the match to TRBD1 covers 9 bases. V lost 4 bases and J lost 6; bases outside the gene matches: 9. The length of the CDR3 is 15 residues. CDR1 MNHNS and CDR2 SASEGT come from the germline V gene. CDR3 sequence reads: CASSGTGVRPHGYTF. In nucleotides, the CDR3 is TGTGCCAGCAGTGGGACAGGGGTTAGACCCCATGGCTACACCTTC.

This clonotype has only a few counts. The V call is TRBV6-2 or TRBV6-3, the J call TRBJ1-1; D possibly corresponds to TRBD1 (6 bases). Between the trimmed V and J ends, which lost 4 bases and 10 bases, there was a span of 16 bases. Germline loops: CDR1 MNHEY, CDR2 SVGEGT. The CDR3 is made up of 13 amino acids. In DNA form, the CDR3 reads TGTGCCAGCAGTTCTCCGGGACAAGTTGGAGCTTTCTTT. Translation: CASSSPGQVGAFF.

This clonotype occurred a few times. V gene TRBV7-2 combines with J gene TRBJ2-7; D is uncertain. The CDR3 sequence is 14 residues long. Trimming left V 3 bases short and J 7 bases short, with 16 bases between. Per the germline V gene, CDR1 is SGHTA and CDR2 is FQGNSA. The CDR3, as DNA: TGTGCCAGCAGCTTCCGGGCCCCGGGTTGGGAGCAGTACTTC. Translated: CASSFRAPGWEQYF. Using reference TRBV7-2 and TRBJ2-7 for the parts outside the CDR3, the full variable domain is GAGVSQSPSNKVTEKGKDVELRCDPISGHTALYWYRQSLGQGLEFLIYFQGNSAPDKSGLPSDRFSAERTGGSVSTLTIQRTQQEDSAVYLCASSFRAPGWEQYFGPGTRLTVT.

J is TRBJ2-7 and V is TRBV11-3, with D possibly being TRBD1 (5 bases). With 0 bases removed from V and 1 base from J, the gap between germline ends came to 10 bases. CDR1 and CDR2 from the germline V gene are SGHNT and YENEEA. The CDR3 totals 15 residues. CDR3 in DNA: TGTGCCAGCAGCTTAGAGGCAGGGCCTTCCTACGAGCAGTACTTC. Protein: CASSLEAGPSYEQYF.

This clonotype was seen ten or more times. The CDR3: CASSWDSISGSPLHF. In nucleotides, the CDR3 is TGCGCCAGCAGCTGGGACAGCATATCTGGTTCACCCCTCCACTTT. The chain couples TRBV5-1 to TRBJ1-6; 7 bases are a match to TRBD1. The V gene's germline CDR1 is SGHRS and CDR2 YFSETQ. The CDR3 consists of 15 residues. The trim removed 3 bases at V and 9 bases at J, leaving 9 bases unmatched.